This T cell receptor beta chain was sequenced during a study of vaccination and CD4 T cells after COVID-19. On the study more broadly: Comprising six males and four females, the convalescent participants counted two Hispanic individuals among them.

Note on this clonotype: Antigen unknown.

Treatment noted: approximately 11-day PBMC culture with coronavirus spike peptide pools or control peptides (ViraFEST assay). Using peptide pools, antigen-specific T cells were expanded in ViraFEST before TCRs were sequenced. Trimming stripped 4 bases from V and 1 base from J, with 10 bases between. CDR1 and CDR2 from the germline V gene are SQVTM and ANQGSEA. This CDR3 contains 13 residues. The Oncomine TCR Beta short-read assay sequenced DNA from cultured CD4+ T cells. TCRdb reanalysed the PCR reads using MiXCR and keeps one entry per CDR3 protein. The repertoire includes approximately 15,000 distinct CDR3 sequences, under 70% of them detected once, and about 9.3% sits in the top ten.

The chain employs TRBV29-1 and TRBJ1-1; unclear D gene. Source material: CD4+ T cells from blood, cultured in vitro. This TCR was sampled from a human donor who had recovered from COVID-19. The CDR3 sequence: CSVVAATNTEAFF. DNA for the CDR3: TGCAGCGTTGTGGCAGCGACGAACACTGAAGCTTTCTTT.